Described below is a single T cell receptor (beta chain) sequence and its context. This sample is part of a study of blood T cells in healthy people across ages. Primers used in a second PCR of about 6 to 11 cycles were a sample-barcoded 5' primer and a J-beta primer mix. MiXCR, applied by TCRdb to the 5' RACE reads, yields one record per CDR3 protein. Of about 1.4 million distinct CDR3 sequences listed, approximately 60% were seen once; the top ten hold 6.5% to 8.5%. The specimen sequenced was blood. This sequence originates from a man younger than 35 in good health.

DNA for the CDR3: TGTGCCAGCAGCGTAGAGGGGGGTACCGCATGGGATACGCAGTATTTT. Protein sequence: CASSVEGGTAWDTQYF. V gene TRBV9 combines with J gene TRBJ2-3; D assignment may be TRBD1 or TRBD2 (6 bases each). Trimming took off 0 bases at V and 6 bases at J, with 17 bases between the two ends. The germline V gene encodes CDR1 SGDLS and CDR2 YYNGEE. This CDR3 comprises 16 residues.